This TCR beta chain was recovered during a study of cytomegalovirus exposure and HLA in healthy donors. Study outcomes and limitations: CMV antigen specificity of a few CMV-associated chains was confirmed in vitro. Data from an earlier analysis indicated that most TCR beta V segments were productive either about 87% or about 30% of the time. The study carried out a later analysis of TCR beta sequences. It associated approximately 15,000 of them with specific HLA alleles at a false discovery rate of 0.05.

To note about this clone: The antigen is undetermined.

Vbeta (60) and Jbeta (13) primers were used in the PCR. Generated by immunoSEQ multiplex PCR, the TCRdb table keeps only in-frame clones and is missing some. The sample yields 150,000 to 200,000 clones, almost 80% seen once. The TCR was taken from a middle-aged man in good health and CMV-seropositive. Sequenced sample: PBMCs.

The CDR3 DNA reads as TGTGCCAGCAGTGCTTGGGGACTTGGAAACACCATATATTTT. This sequence encodes CASSAWGLGNTIYF. J is TRBJ1-3 and V is TRBV2; D is perhaps TRBD1 (5 bases). Germline lookup yields CDR1 SNHLY and CDR2 FYNNEI. Trimming removed 4 bases at V and 3 bases at J, with 10 bases between. The CDR3 is 14 residues long.